Each of the 24 T cell receptor beta chains below was sequenced from the same sample in a study of T cell responses to AZD1222 COVID-19 vaccine. Sequenced by immunoSEQ multiplex PCR; TCRdb stores in-frame clones only, minus some. This table has 130,000 to 150,000 clones, 92% appearing once. The material sequenced was peripheral blood, taken on day 0 of AZD1222 vaccination. These receptors all come from an adult in good health.

The gene calls are TRBV5-4 and TRBJ1-4; perhaps TRBD1 as D (5 bases). The V and J ends lost 4 bases and 7 bases respectively, with 17 bases between them. Germline values: CDR1 SGHNT, CDR2 YYREEE (reference sequence). This CDR3 contains 15 residues. The CDR3 DNA reads as TGTGCCAGCAGCCACCCGGGGGAGAGGGGTGAAAAACTGTTTTTT. This codes for CASSHPGERGEKLFF. Based on the CDR3 plus reference TRBV5-4 and TRBJ1-4, the full variable domain is ETGVTQSPTHLIKTRGQQVTLRCSSQSGHNTVSWYQQALGQGPQFIFQYYREEENGRGNFPPRFSGLQFPNYSSELNVNALELDDSALYLCASSHPGERGEKLFFGSGTQLSVL.

The CDR3: CASSAMTGLYGYTF. Written as DNA, the CDR3 is TGTGCCAGCAGCGCCATGACAGGGCTCTATGGCTACACCTTC. The V gene is TRBV7-9, the J gene TRBJ1-2, with 7 bases identical to TRBD1. Germline assignment: CDR1 SEHNR and CDR2 FQNEAQ (reference sequence). CDR3 length equals 14 residues. The V gene end was trimmed by 5 bases and the J gene end by 4 bases; junction bases not matched to a gene: 7.

The gene calls are TRBV3-1 (or the pseudogene TRBV3-2) and TRBJ1-1; no definite D call. The CDR3 is made up of 14 amino acids. Trimming took 1 base from V and 3 from J, leaving 9 bases between them. CDR1 LGHDT and CDR2 YNNKEL come from the germline V gene (reference sequence). CDR3 in DNA: TGTGCCAGCAGCCAAGGCGGAGGAGACACTGAAGCTTTCTTT. It encodes CASSQGGGDTEAFF.

The J gene is TRBJ1-5, the V gene TRBV7-9; 10 positions agree with TRBD1. The CDR3 has 16 residues. With V trimmed by 5 bases and J by 5 bases, 9 bases remained unmatched. Germline V gives CDR1 SEHNR, CDR2 FQNEAQ (reference sequence). CDR3 nucleotide sequence: TGTGCCAGCAGCCGCCACCGACAGGGGGCAGATCAGCCCCAGCATTTT. Its protein is CASSRHRQGADQPQHF.

This clone was picked up one time. V usage is TRBV6-5 and J usage is TRBJ1-6; D remains ambiguous. CDR1 is MNHEY, CDR2 SVGAGI, per germline. The V gene lost 6 bases and the J gene lost 7 bases, with 7 bases spanning the gap. This CDR3 region has 12 residues. The CDR3 protein is CASRAVNSPLHF. CDR3 bases: TGTGCCAGCAGAGCAGTGAATTCACCCCTCCACTTT.

V gene TRBV4-3 combines with J gene TRBJ2-7; D may match TRBD1 or TRBD2 (5 bases each). V was trimmed by 11 bases and J by 4 bases, leaving 21 bases between them. Germline V gene lookup returns CDR1 LGHNA and CDR2 YSLEER. The length of the CDR3 is 14 residues. The CDR3 region has the DNA TGCGCCCCCCAAAGATCTAGAGGGGTTTACGAGCAGTACTTC. Translated, it gives CAPQRSRGVYEQYF.

This clone was observed a single time. V usage is TRBV6-5 and J usage is TRBJ1-2; weak D call: TRBD1 (5 bases). The CDR3 totals 14 residues. CDR1 is MNHEY, CDR2 SVGAGI, per germline. Deletions cut 5 bases from V and 0 bases from J, with 10 bases between. As DNA, the CDR3 is TGTGCCAGCAGTCGGGACGGAACTAACTATGGCTACACCTTC. Its protein is CASSRDGTNYGYTF.

CDR3 nucleotide sequence: TGTGCCAGCAGACCGGCCTATAATTCACCCCTCCACTTT. Translation gives CASRPAYNSPLHF. The chain couples TRBV11-2 to TRBJ1-6; D not resolved. The CDR3 has 13 residues. Per germline, CDR1 SGHAT and CDR2 FQNNGV. The V end was cut by 6 bases, the J end by 2 bases, with 5 bases between.

The chain employs TRBV7-2 and TRBJ2-7; the D is unclear. This CDR3 region has 13 residues. V dropped 5 bases and J dropped 6 bases, with 14 bases sitting between them. Germline V gene data show CDR1 as SGHTA and CDR2 as FQGNSA. CDR3 residues: CASSLWARSEQYF. The CDR3, as DNA: TGTGCCAGCAGCCTATGGGCCCGCTCCGAGCAGTACTTC.

This chain connects TRBV18 to TRBJ1-2, with D possibly TRBD1 on 5 matching bases. The germline V gene encodes CDR1 KGHSH and CDR2 LQKENI. V was trimmed by 3 bases and J by 8 bases, leaving 19 bases between them. The CDR3 length is 15 residues. CDR3 nucleotides: TGTGCCAGCTCACCCGTGCAGGGAGGTAGTTACGGCTACACCTTC. Translation: CASSPVQGGSYGYTF.

The chain joins TRBV11-3 to TRBJ1-6, with D perhaps matching TRBD1 (5 bases). V dropped 5 bases and J dropped 8 bases, with 10 bases sitting between them. From germline, CDR1 is SGHNT and CDR2 YENEEA. The CDR3 is made up of 13 amino acids. The CDR3 loop is CASSDRAHSPLHF. CDR3 nucleotide sequence: TGTGCCAGCAGCGACAGAGCCCATTCACCCCTCCACTTT. The whole variable domain, remainder taken from reference TRBV11-3 and TRBJ1-6, is EAGVVQSPRYKIIEKKQPVAFWCNPISGHNTLYWYLQNLGQGPELLIRYENEEAVDDSQLPKDRFSAERLKGVDSTLKIQPAELGDSAVYLCASSDRAHSPLHFGNGTRLTVT.

The gene calls are TRBV10-3 and TRBJ1-5; TRBD1 matches 7 bases. The CDR3 contains 15 residues. Germline CDR1 is ENHRY and CDR2 is SYGVKD. The V gene end was trimmed by 3 bases and the J gene end by 5 bases; junction bases not matched to a gene: 7. Here the CDR3 reads CAISEVGTEYQPQHF. For the CDR3, the DNA is TGTGCCATCAGTGAAGTTGGGACAGAGTATCAGCCCCAGCATTTT.

This chain joins TRBV10-2 and TRBJ2-3; 16 positions agree with TRBD2. CDR3 size: 15 residues. Trimming removed 6 bases from V and 3 bases from J; junction bases left unmatched: 0. Germline CDR1 is WSHSY and CDR2 is SAAADI. In DNA form, the CDR3 reads TGCGCCAGCAGGGGACTAGCGGGGGGGACAGATACGCAGTATTTT. Protein: CASRGLAGGTDTQYF.

This chain connects TRBV7-8 to TRBJ1-3; 8 bases are a match to TRBD1. J gave up 8 bases and V 5 bases, and 8 bases lay outside the gene matches. This CDR3 contains 14 residues. In germline, CDR1 is SGHVS, CDR2 FQNEAQ. As DNA, the CDR3 is TGTGCCAGCAGCATTACGACAGGGGTGGACACCATATATTTT. This sequence encodes CASSITTGVDTIYF.

This chain joins TRBV18 and TRBJ1-1; 8 bases are shared with TRBD1. Germline trimming cut 3 bases from V and 5 bases from J; bases unmatched to any gene: 5. CDR1 is KGHSH and CDR2 is LQKENI in the germline V gene. CDR3 length: 14 amino acids. CDR3 amino acids: CASSPTGARTEAFF. CDR3 nucleotide sequence: TGTGCCAGCTCACCGACAGGGGCTAGAACTGAAGCTTTCTTT.

V gene TRBV6-5 combines with J gene TRBJ2-3; D may be TRBD1 or TRBD2 (7 bases each). Deletions cut 6 bases from V and 0 bases from J, with 10 bases between. The CDR3 has 14 amino acids. CDR1 is MNHEY and CDR2 is SVGAGI in the germline V gene. The CDR3 region has the DNA TGTGCCAGCAGAGCGGGACAGAGCACAGATACGCAGTATTTT. It is translated as CASRAGQSTDTQYF.

This clone was recorded only once. The chain carries TRBV4-2 and TRBJ2-5, with a tentative D call TRBD1 (6 bases). Trimming stripped 0 bases from V and 4 bases from J, with 15 bases between. This CDR3 has 16 residues. Germline V gene lookup returns CDR1 LGHNA and CDR2 YNFKEQ. In nucleotides, the CDR3 is TGTGCCAGCAGCCAAGAGAGACAGGATGGCGGAGAGACCCAGTACTTC. The encoded protein is CASSQERQDGGETQYF.

The chain uses TRBV18 and TRBJ2-7, with D possibly TRBD1 on 6 matching bases. The V gene's germline CDR1 is KGHSH and CDR2 LQKENI. The CDR3 is 16 residues long. The V end was cut by 3 bases, the J end by 1 base, with 16 bases between. The CDR3 spells CASSPPTGPSSYEQYF. DNA of the CDR3: TGTGCCAGCTCACCCCCCACAGGGCCTTCATCCTACGAGCAGTACTTC.

The V gene is TRBV7-2, the J gene TRBJ2-2; 7 nucleotides match TRBD2. Looked up from germline, CDR1 is SGHTA and CDR2 is FQGNSA. V shed 1 base, J shed 6 bases, and the junction held 8 bases outside the gene matches. The CDR3 spans 16 residues. CDR3 DNA sequence: TGTGCCAGCAGCTTAGGGCTGACTAGCAGGCCCGGGGAGCTGTTTTTT. The encoded protein is CASSLGLTSRPGELFF.

V gene TRBV3-1 (or the pseudogene TRBV3-2) combines with J gene TRBJ1-1; D unresolved. Germline V gene data show CDR1 as LGHDT and CDR2 as YNNKEL (reference sequence). V lost 1 base and J 1 base, leaving 4 bases between the germline ends. The CDR3 spans 13 residues. The CDR3 nucleotides read TGTGCCAGCAGCCAAGGCCCGAACACTGAAGCTTTCTTT. This codes for CASSQGPNTEAFF.

The chain recombines TRBV5-4 with TRBJ1-4; the D is unclear. CDR3 length: 14 amino acids. Germline assignment: CDR1 SGHNT and CDR2 YYREEE (reference sequence). The V end lost 3 bases, the J end lost 6 bases, and 12 bases lay between the germline ends. The CDR3, as DNA: TGTGCCAGCAGCTCCATGGGGTGGGATGAAAAACTGTTTTTT. It translates to CASSSMGWDEKLFF. Full variable domain (missing parts from reference TRBV5-4 and TRBJ1-4): ETGVTQSPTHLIKTRGQQVTLRCSSQSGHNTVSWYQQALGQGPQFIFQYYREEENGRGNFPPRFSGLQFPNYSSELNVNALELDDSALYLCASSSMGWDEKLFFGSGTQLSVL.

V is TRBV5-4 and J is TRBJ2-5; 12 bases map to TRBD2. In germline, CDR1 is SGHNT, CDR2 YYREEE (reference sequence). V was pared by 4 bases and J by 5 bases, with 6 bases of the junction left unmatched. There are 15 residues in the CDR3. Written as DNA, the CDR3 is TGTGCCAGCAGCGGAAAGACTAGCGGGGGTGAGACCCAGTACTTC. Its translation: CASSGKTSGGETQYF.

The genes are TRBV10-1 and TRBJ1-4; perhaps TRBD1 as D (5 bases). The CDR3 length is 14 residues. The V end was cut by 6 bases, the J end by 8 bases, with 16 bases between. Germline values: CDR1 WNHNN, CDR2 SYGVQD (reference sequence). The CDR3 nucleotides read TGCGCCAGCAGCGCCACCAGGGCGGGCGAAAAACTGTTTTTT. Its translation is CASSATRAGEKLFF.

The V gene is TRBV19, the J gene TRBJ1-6; the match to TRBD1 covers 9 bases. The CDR3 extends over 15 amino acids. CDR1 is LNHDA, CDR2 SQIVND, per germline (reference sequence). J gave up 9 bases and V 1 base, and 4 bases lay outside the gene matches. CDR3 amino acids: CASSIGGTGTSPLHF. The CDR3 coding sequence is TGTGCCAGTAGTATAGGTGGGACAGGGACTTCACCCCTCCACTTT.